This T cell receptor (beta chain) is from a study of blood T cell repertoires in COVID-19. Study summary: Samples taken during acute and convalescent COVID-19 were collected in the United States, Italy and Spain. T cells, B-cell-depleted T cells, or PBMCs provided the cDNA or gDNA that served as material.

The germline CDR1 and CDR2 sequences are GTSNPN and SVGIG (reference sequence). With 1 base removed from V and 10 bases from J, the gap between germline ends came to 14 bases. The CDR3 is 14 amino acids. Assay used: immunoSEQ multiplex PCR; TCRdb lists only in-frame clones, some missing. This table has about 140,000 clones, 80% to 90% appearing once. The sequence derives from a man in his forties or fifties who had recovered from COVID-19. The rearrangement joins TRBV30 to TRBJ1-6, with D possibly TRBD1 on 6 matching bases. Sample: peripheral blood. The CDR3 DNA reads TGTGCCTGGAGTGAGGGGGTGGGTGTCTCACCCCTCCACTTT. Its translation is CAWSEGVGVSPLHF.